The rows below give T cell receptor beta chains drawn from one sample of a study of blood T cell repertoires in COVID-19. Repertoires were generated with immunoSEQ multiplex PCR, while TCRdb's copy carries only in-frame clones and drops some. Found here are roughly 200,000 clones, more than 80% of them singletons; the top ten hold less than 1.5%. Sequenced: PBMCs or T cells enriched from blood (not recorded which). The source is a man aged 25 to 40 who had recovered from COVID-19. CDR3s include the opening cysteine and the closing phenylalanine or tryptophan. D genes are given only for firm matches.

v_call	d_call	j_call	cdr3_nt	cdr3_aa
TRBV11-3	.	TRBJ2-1	TGTGCCAGCAGCTCCCCCGAGTGGTATTCCAATGAGCAGTTCTTC	CASSSPEWYSNEQFF
TRBV3-1/TRBV3-2	.	TRBJ1-3	TGTGCCAGCAGCCAAGGACAAAGCTCTGGAAACACCATATATTTT	CASSQGQSSGNTIYF
TRBV9	.	TRBJ1-5	TGTGCCAGCAGCGTCGAGGGAGGCAATCAGCCCCAGCATTTT	CASSVEGGNQPQHF
TRBV4-3	TRBD1	TRBJ1-1	TGCGCCAGCAGCCCCAATTGGACAGGGTGGAACACTGAAGCTTTCTTT	CASSPNWTGWNTEAFF
TRBV7-2	.	TRBJ1-1	TGTGCCAGCAGCTTAGGTGGCTCCGGGGAGGCTGAAGCTTTCTTT	CASSLGGSGEAEAFF
TRBV11-2	TRBD1	TRBJ2-4	TGTGCCAGCAGCTTAGTAGGGACAGGGTCGAGTATGGCCAAAAACATTCAGTACTTC	CASSLVGTGSSMAKNIQYF
TRBV28	.	TRBJ1-1	TGTGCCAGCAGCCCCGGGGGACTCACTGAAGCTTTCTTT	CASSPGGLTEAFF
TRBV15	TRBD1	TRBJ2-7	TGTGCCACCAGCAGAGGGGACAGCGGCTACGAGCAGTACTTC	CATSRGDSGYEQYF
TRBV27	.	TRBJ1-5	TGTGCCAGCAGTTTATATTGGACAGAGTATAGCAATCAGCCCCAGCATTTT	CASSLYWTEYSNQPQHF
TRBV11-2	.	TRBJ1-2	TGTGCCAGCAGCTTAGCCGGACAGAGCTATGGCTACACCTTC	CASSLAGQSYGYTF
TRBV10-1	.	TRBJ2-2	TGCGCCAGCAGTGTCGCTAGCACCGGGGAGCTGTTTTTT	CASSVASTGELFF
TRBV5-8	TRBD2	TRBJ2-7	TGTGCCAGCAGCTGGGGCGGGGGCTCCTACGAGCAGTACTTC	CASSWGGGSYEQYF